This T cell receptor (beta chain) is from a study of cytomegalovirus exposure and HLA in healthy donors. Study-level findings and limits: V- and J-gene trimming of TCR beta was linked (in a later analysis) to a missense DCLRE1C variant. Segments of the TCR beta V type were, in most cases, productive about 87% or about 30% of the time in an earlier analysis.

On this clone itself: Antigen specificity is unknown.

The study ran its PCR with 60 Vbeta and 13 Jbeta primers. Produced via immunoSEQ multiplex PCR; TCRdb's table is partial and in-frame only. The top ten hold about 8.9% of the sample, which has 100,000 to 150,000 clones, 50% to 75% seen once. Trimming at V came to 2 bases and at J to 2 bases, leaving 6 bases not matched to a gene. There are 16 residues in the CDR3. Per the germline V gene, CDR1 is MNHNY and CDR2 is SVGAGI (reference sequence). The clonotype was recovered from a woman aged 40 to 50 in good health and CMV-seropositive. V usage is TRBV6-6 and J usage is TRBJ2-1, with 7 bases lining up with TRBD1. The source material was PBMCs. The CDR3: CASSYGDRAPYNEQFF. The CDR3 region has the DNA TGTGCCAGCAGTTACGGTGACAGGGCTCCCTACAATGAGCAGTTCTTC.